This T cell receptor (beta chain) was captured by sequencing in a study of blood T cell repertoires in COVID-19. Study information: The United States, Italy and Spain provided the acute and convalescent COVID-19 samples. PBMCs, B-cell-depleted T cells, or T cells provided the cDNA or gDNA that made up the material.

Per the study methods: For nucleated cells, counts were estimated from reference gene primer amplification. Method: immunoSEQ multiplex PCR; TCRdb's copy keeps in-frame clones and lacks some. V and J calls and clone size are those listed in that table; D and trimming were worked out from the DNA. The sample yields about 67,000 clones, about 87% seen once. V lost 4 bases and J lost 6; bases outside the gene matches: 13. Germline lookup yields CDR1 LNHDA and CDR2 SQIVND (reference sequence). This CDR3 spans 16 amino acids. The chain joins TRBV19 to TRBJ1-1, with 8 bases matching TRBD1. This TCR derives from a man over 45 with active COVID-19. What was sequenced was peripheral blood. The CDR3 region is CASSTYRTGLRPEAFF. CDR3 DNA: TGTGCCAGTAGTACCTACCGGACAGGGCTAAGACCTGAAGCTTTCTTT.